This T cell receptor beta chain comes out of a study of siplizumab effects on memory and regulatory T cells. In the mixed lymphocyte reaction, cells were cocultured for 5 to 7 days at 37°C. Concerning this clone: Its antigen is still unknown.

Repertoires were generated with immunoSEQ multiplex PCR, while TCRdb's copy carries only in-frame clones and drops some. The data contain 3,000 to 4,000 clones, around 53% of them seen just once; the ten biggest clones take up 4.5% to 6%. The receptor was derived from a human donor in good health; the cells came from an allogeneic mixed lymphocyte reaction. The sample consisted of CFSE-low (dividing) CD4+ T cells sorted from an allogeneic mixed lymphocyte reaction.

CDR3 sequence (DNA): TGTGCCAGCAGTGGGGTCGGGGGGGCCCCAGATACGCAGTATTTT. It is translated as CASSGVGGAPDTQYF. The chain uses TRBV6-5 and TRBJ2-3, with TRBD2 identical over 8 bases. V was pared by 5 bases and J by 4 bases, with 8 bases of the junction left unmatched. Germline-derived CDR1 and CDR2 are MNHEY and SVGAGI. The CDR3 has 15 amino acids.